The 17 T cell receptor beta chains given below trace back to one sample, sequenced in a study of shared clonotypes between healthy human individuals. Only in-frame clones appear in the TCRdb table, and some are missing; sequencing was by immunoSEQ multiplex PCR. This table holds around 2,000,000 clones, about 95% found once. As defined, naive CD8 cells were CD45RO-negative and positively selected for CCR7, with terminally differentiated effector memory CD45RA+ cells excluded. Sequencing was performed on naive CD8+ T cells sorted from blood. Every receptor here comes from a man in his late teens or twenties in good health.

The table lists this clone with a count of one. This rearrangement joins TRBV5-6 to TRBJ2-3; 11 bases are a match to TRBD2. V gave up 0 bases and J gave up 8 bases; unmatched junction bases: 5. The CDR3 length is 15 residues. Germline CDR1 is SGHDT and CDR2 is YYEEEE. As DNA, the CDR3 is TGTGCCAGCAGCTTGGCACTAGCGGGGGCCCCTACGCAGTATTTT. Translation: CASSLALAGAPTQYF.

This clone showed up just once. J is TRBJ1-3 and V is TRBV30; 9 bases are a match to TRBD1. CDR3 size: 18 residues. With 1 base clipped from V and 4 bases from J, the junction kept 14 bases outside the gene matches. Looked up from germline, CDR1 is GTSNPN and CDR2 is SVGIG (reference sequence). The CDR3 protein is CAWSGINADRGMGNTIYF. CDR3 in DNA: TGTGCCTGGAGTGGAATTAATGCGGACAGGGGTATGGGAAACACCATATATTTT.

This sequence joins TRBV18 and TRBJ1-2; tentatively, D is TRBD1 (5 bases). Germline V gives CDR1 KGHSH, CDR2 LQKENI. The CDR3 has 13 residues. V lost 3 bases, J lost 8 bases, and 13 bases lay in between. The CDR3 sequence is CASSPEGADGYTF. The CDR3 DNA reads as TGTGCCAGCTCACCGGAAGGGGCTGACGGCTACACCTTC.

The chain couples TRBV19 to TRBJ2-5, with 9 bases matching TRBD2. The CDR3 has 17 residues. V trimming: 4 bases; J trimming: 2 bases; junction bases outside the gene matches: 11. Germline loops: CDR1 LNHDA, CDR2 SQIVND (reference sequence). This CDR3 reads CASSSGLGREGQETQYF. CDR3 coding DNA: TGTGCCAGTAGTAGCGGCCTGGGGCGGGAGGGTCAAGAGACCCAGTACTTC.

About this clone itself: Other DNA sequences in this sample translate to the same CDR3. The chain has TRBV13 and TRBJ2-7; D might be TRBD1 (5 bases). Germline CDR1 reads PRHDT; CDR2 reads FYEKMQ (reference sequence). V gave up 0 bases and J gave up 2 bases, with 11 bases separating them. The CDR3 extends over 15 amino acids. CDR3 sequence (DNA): TGTGCCAGCAGCTTAGGGGGGCAGGCAACCTACGAGCAGTACTTC. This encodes CASSLGGQATYEQYF.

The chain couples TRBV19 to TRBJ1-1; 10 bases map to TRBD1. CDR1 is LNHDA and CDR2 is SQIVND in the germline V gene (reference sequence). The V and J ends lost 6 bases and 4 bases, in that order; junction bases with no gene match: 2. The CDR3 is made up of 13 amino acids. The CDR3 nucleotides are TGTGCCAGTAGGCGGACAGGGGGCACTGAAGCTTTCTTT. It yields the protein CASRRTGGTEAFF. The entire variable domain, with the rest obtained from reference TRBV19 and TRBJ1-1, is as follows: DGGITQSPKYLFRKEGQNVTLSCEQNLNHDAMYWYRQDPGQGLRLIYYSQIVNDFQKGDIAEGYSVSREKKESFPLTVTSAQKNPTAFYLCASRRTGGTEAFFGQGTRLTVV.

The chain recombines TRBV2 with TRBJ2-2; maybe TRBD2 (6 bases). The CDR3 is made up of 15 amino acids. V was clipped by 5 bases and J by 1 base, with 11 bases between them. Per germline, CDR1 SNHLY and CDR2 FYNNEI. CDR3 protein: CASSPGLVNTGELFF. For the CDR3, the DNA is TGTGCCAGCAGTCCGGGACTTGTGAACACCGGGGAGCTGTTTTTT.

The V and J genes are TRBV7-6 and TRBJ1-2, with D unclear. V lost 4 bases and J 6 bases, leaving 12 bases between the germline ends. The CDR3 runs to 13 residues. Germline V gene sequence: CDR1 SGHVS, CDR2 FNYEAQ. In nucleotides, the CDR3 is TGTGCCAGCAGCTGGGTCCGAGGTGATGGCTACACCTTC. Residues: CASSWVRGDGYTF.

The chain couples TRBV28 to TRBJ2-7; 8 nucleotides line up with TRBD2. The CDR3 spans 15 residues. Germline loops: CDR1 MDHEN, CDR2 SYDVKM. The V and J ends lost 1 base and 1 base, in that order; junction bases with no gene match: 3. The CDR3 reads CASSLSGGGSYEQYF. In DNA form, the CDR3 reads TGTGCCAGCAGTTTATCGGGAGGGGGATCCTACGAGCAGTACTTC.

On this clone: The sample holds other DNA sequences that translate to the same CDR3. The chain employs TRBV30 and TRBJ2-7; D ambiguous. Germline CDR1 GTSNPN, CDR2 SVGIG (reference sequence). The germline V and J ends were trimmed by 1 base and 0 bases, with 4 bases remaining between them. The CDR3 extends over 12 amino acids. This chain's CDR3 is CAWSADSYEQYF. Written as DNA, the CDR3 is TGTGCCTGGAGTGCCGACTCCTACGAGCAGTACTTC. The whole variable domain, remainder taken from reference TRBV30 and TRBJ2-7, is SQTIHQWPATLVQPVGSPLSLECTVEGTSNPNLYWYRQAAGRGLQLLFYSVGIGQISSEVPQNLSASRPQDRQFILSSKKLLLSDSGFYLCAWSADSYEQYFGPGTRLTVT.

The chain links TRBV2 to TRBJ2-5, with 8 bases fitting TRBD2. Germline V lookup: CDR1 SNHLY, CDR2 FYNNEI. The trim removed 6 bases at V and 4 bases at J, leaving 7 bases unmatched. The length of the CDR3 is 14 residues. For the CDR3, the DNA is TGTGCCAGCAGGCCCTCGGGAGGGGGAGAGACCCAGTACTTC. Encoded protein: CASRPSGGGETQYF.

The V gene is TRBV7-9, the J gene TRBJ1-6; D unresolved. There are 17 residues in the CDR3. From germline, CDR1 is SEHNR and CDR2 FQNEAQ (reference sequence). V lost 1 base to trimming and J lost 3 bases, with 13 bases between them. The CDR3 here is CASSLEIGSIYNSPLHF. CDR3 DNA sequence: TGTGCCAGCAGCTTAGAGATAGGTAGCATCTATAATTCACCCCTCCACTTT. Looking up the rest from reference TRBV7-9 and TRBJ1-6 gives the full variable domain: DTGVSQNPRHKITKRGQNVTFRCDPISEHNRLYWYRQTLGQGPEFLTYFQNEAQLEKSRLLSDRFSAERPKGSFSTLEIQRTEQGDSAMYLCASSLEIGSIYNSPLHFGNGTRLTVT.

CDR3 in DNA: TGTGCCAGCAGCTCAGGACAGGTGGGGAGCTACGAGCAGTACTTC. Translation: CASSSGQVGSYEQYF. The chain couples TRBV13 to TRBJ2-7; 7 nucleotides agree with TRBD1. J was trimmed by 3 bases and V by 4 bases; bases with no gene match: 9. Germline V gene sequence: CDR1 PRHDT, CDR2 FYEKMQ (reference sequence). The CDR3 has 15 amino acids.

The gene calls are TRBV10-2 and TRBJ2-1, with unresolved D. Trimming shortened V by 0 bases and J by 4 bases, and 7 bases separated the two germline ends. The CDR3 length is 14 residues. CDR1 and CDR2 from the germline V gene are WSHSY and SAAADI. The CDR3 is CASSESGSYNEQFF. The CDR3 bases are TGCGCCAGCAGTGAGTCGGGCAGTTACAATGAGCAGTTCTTC.

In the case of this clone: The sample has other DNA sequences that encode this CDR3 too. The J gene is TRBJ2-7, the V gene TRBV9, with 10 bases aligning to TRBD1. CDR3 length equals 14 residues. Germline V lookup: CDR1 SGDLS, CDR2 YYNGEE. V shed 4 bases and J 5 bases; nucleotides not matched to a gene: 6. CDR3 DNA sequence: TGTGCCAGCAGCCCGTGGACAGGGGGGGACGAGCAGTACTTC. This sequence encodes CASSPWTGGDEQYF.

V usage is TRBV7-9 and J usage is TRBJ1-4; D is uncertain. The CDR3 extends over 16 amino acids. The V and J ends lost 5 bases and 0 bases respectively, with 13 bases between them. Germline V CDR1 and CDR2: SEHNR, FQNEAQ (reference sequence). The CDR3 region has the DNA TGTGCCAGCAGCCTTTGGCCGACACCAACTAATGAAAAACTGTTTTTT. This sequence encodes CASSLWPTPTNEKLFF.

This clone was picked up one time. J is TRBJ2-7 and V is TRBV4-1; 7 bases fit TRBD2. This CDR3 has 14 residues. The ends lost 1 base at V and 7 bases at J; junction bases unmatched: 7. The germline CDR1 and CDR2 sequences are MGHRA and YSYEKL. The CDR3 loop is CASSQGLASWEQYF. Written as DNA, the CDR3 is TGCGCCAGCAGCCAAGGACTAGCTTCTTGGGAGCAGTACTTC.